The 16 T cell receptor beta chains below were found in one sample sequenced in a study of lymphopenia after photon versus proton radiotherapy. Measured with immunoSEQ multiplex PCR; TCRdb has only the in-frame clones, and not every one. The table lists fewer than 35,000 clones, 80% to 90% of them singletons, with 6.5% to 8% in the top ten. The sequenced sample was peripheral blood, obtained from a patient treated with proton-based radiotherapy. These receptors were obtained from a woman aged 70-85 years with pancreatic cancer. Some clones in this sample may be carry-over from other donors' samples.

CDR3 nucleotide sequence: TGTGCCAGCAGCGGATCGGTGGCGGATAACTATGGCTACACCTTC. It specifies CASSGSVADNYGYTF. V usage is TRBV7-2 and J usage is TRBJ1-2; no firm D call. This CDR3 region has 15 residues. V lost 5 bases and J lost 1, with 14 bases in between. Germline CDR1 is SGHTA and CDR2 is FQGNSA.

This chain links TRBV5-6 with TRBJ2-7; D possibly uses TRBD1 or TRBD2 (5 bases each). The V end was cut by 3 bases, the J end by 0 bases, with 7 bases between. CDR1 is SGHDT, CDR2 YYEEEE, per germline. The CDR3 covers 13 residues. This CDR3 reads CASSSRGSYEQYF. CDR3 DNA: TGTGCCAGCAGCTCGAGGGGCTCCTACGAGCAGTACTTC.

The genes are TRBV6-1 and TRBJ2-7; D might be TRBD1 (6 bases). Germline values: CDR1 MNHNS, CDR2 SASEGT. This CDR3 spans 16 amino acids. V was pared by 4 bases and J by 0 bases, with 16 bases between. The CDR3 nucleotides read TGTGCCAGCAGTGCTTCAGGGGTTCTCCCCTCCTACGAGCAGTACTTC. Encoded protein: CASSASGVLPSYEQYF.

This clone appeared a single time. This chain connects TRBV4-3 to TRBJ2-3; 10 nucleotides line up with TRBD2. Germline-derived CDR1 and CDR2 are LGHNA and YSLEER. The CDR3 sequence is 17 residues long. With V trimmed by 1 base and J by 3 bases, 7 bases remained unmatched. The CDR3 spells CASSQGSSGSGTDTQYF. The CDR3, as DNA: TGCGCCAGCAGCCAAGGTTCTAGCGGGAGCGGAACAGATACGCAGTATTTT.

The chain is built from TRBV5-1 and TRBJ2-3, with 13 positions matching TRBD2. Losses at the gene ends were 0 bases for V and 3 bases for J; bases not matched to a gene: 7. The CDR3 length is 18 residues. Germline V gives CDR1 SGHRS, CDR2 YFSETQ. CDR3 coding DNA: TGCGCCAGCAGCTTGGGACTAGCGGGAGGAATGTGGACAGATACGCAGTATTTT. As protein: CASSLGLAGGMWTDTQYF.

The gene calls are TRBV10-1 and TRBJ2-1; 10 nucleotides match TRBD1. Germline V gene lookup returns CDR1 WNHNN and CDR2 SYGVQD (reference sequence). This CDR3 region has 15 residues. J lost 2 bases, V lost 5 bases, and 3 bases had no gene match. In nucleotides, the CDR3 is TGCGCCAGCAGTACCGGGACAGGGGCCTACAATGAGCAGTTCTTC. It is translated as CASSTGTGAYNEQFF.

This sequence joins TRBV27 and TRBJ1-1; 7 positions agree with TRBD1. Germline V lookup: CDR1 MNHEY, CDR2 SMNVEV (reference sequence). The CDR3 consists of 15 residues. V shed 5 bases and J 1 base; nucleotides not matched to a gene: 7. The chain's CDR3 is CASSQRQGGNTEAFF. The CDR3 DNA follows: TGTGCCAGCAGTCAAAGACAGGGTGGGAACACTGAAGCTTTCTTT.

V is TRBV29-1 and J is TRBJ2-5; D may be TRBD2 (7 bases). Trimming removed 2 bases from V and 5 bases from J, with 15 bases in between. The CDR3 has 14 residues. The germline V gene has CDR1 SQVTM and CDR2 ANQGSEA. The CDR3 spells CSVERGGSPETQYF. The CDR3 DNA reads TGCAGCGTTGAAAGGGGGGGCTCCCCCGAGACCCAGTACTTC.

The V and J genes are TRBV25-1 and TRBJ1-4; TRBD1 might be the D (5 bases). The germline V and J ends were trimmed by 4 bases and 7 bases, with 16 bases remaining between them. Germline CDR1 reads MGHDK; CDR2 reads SYGVNS. The CDR3 length is 15 residues. Written as DNA, the CDR3 is TGTGCCAGCAGTGGATGGATTGGGGGTTTTGAAAAACTGTTTTTT. Residues: CASSGWIGGFEKLFF. The complete variable domain, with remaining parts taken from reference TRBV25-1 and TRBJ1-4, reads EADIYQTPRYLVIGTGKKITLECSQTMGHDKMYWYQQDPGMELHLIHYSYGVNSTEKGDLSSESTVSRIRTEHFPLTLESARPSHTSQYLCASSGWIGGFEKLFFGSGTQLSVL.

V gene TRBV30 combines with J gene TRBJ2-1; TRBD2 matches at 9 bases. CDR3 length: 14 amino acids. Germline trimming cut 2 bases from V and 8 bases from J; bases unmatched to any gene: 7. CDR1 GTSNPN and CDR2 SVGIG come from the germline V gene (reference sequence). The CDR3 spells CAWSLGLALYEQFF. As DNA, the CDR3 is TGTGCCTGGAGTTTGGGACTAGCTTTATATGAGCAGTTCTTC. Full variable domain (missing parts from reference TRBV30 and TRBJ2-1): SQTIHQWPATLVQPVGSPLSLECTVEGTSNPNLYWYRQAAGRGLQLLFYSVGIGQISSEVPQNLSASRPQDRQFILSSKKLLLSDSGFYLCAWSLGLALYEQFFGPGTRLTVL.

The chain carries TRBV11-3 and TRBJ2-3, with TRBD2 matching over 8 bases. The junction had 8 bases not matched to a gene; V was cut back by 5 bases and J by 4 bases. Germline V gives CDR1 SGHNT, CDR2 YENEEA. This CDR3 has 15 amino acids. The CDR3, as DNA: TGTGCCAGCAGCCTTCTAGGACTAGCCTCAGATACGCAGTATTTT. Translating it yields CASSLLGLASDTQYF.

The V call is TRBV25-1, the J call TRBJ2-5; D perhaps matches TRBD1 (6 bases). V was trimmed by 3 bases and J by 5 bases, leaving 16 bases between them. There are 15 residues in the CDR3. CDR1 and CDR2 (germline): MGHDK, SYGVNS. As DNA, the CDR3 is TGTGCCAGCAGTGATTCCCTCGGGACACACGAGACCCAGTACTTC. This codes for CASSDSLGTHETQYF.

This sequence joins TRBV7-9 and TRBJ2-7; 7 bases line up with TRBD1. The CDR3 sequence is 16 residues long. CDR1 SEHNR and CDR2 FQNEAQ come from the germline V gene (reference sequence). The trim removed 5 bases at V and 0 bases at J, leaving 10 bases unmatched. The CDR3 sequence is CASSKAGQDFSYEQYF. The DNA of the CDR3 is TGTGCCAGCAGCAAAGCCGGACAGGATTTCTCCTACGAGCAGTACTTC.

The rearrangement joins TRBV7-9 to TRBJ2-5; 7 nucleotides match TRBD2. V was pared by 8 bases and J by 7 bases, with 10 bases of the junction left unmatched. Per germline, CDR1 SEHNR and CDR2 FQNEAQ (reference sequence). CDR3 length: 13 residues. CDR3 sequence: CASSNAASGTQYF. The CDR3, as DNA: TGTGCCAGCTCCAATGCGGCTAGCGGGACCCAGTACTTC.

The chain employs TRBV7-2 and TRBJ2-7; D may correspond to TRBD1 or TRBD2 (5 bases each). Trimming stripped 4 bases from V and 3 bases from J, with 16 bases between. Germline CDR1 and CDR2: SGHTA and FQGNSA. The CDR3 runs 15 residues. CDR3 in DNA: TGTGCCAGCAGCTCCGGGACCCCCTGGGACTACGAGCAGTACTTC. This codes for CASSSGTPWDYEQYF.

This clone was seen once. The chain links TRBV20-1 to TRBJ1-1; no reliable D call. CDR1 and CDR2 from the germline V gene are DFQATT and SNEGSKA (reference sequence). This CDR3 is 11 amino acids long. Trimming cost V 6 bases and J 6 bases, with 11 bases left between them. The CDR3 DNA reads TGCAGTGCCCGACCCCAGGCTGAAGCTTTCTTT. Its translation is CSARPQAEAFF.